One sample yielded the 32 T cell receptor beta chains listed below, sequenced in a study of CD8 T cells in Susac syndrome. Reverse transcription used about 0.45 to 1 ug RNA and random hexamers. TCRdb reprocessed the immunoSEQ multiplex PCR reads with MiXCR, giving one entry per CDR3 protein. The data hold under 200,000 distinct CDR3 sequences, with approximately 95% observed a single time. Sequenced: CD4+ T cells from PBMCs. These receptors were taken from a human donor in good health.

The chain couples TRBV15 to TRBJ1-2, with TRBD1 matching 8 bases. V lost 0 bases and J lost 6; bases outside the gene matches: 9. Germline V gene lookup returns CDR1 LNHNV and CDR2 YYDKDF (reference sequence). This CDR3 region has 16 residues. This CDR3 is CATSRDRSGGVHGYTF. The CDR3 DNA reads TGTGCCACCAGCAGAGATCGATCAGGGGGCGTACATGGCTACACCTTC.

The CDR3 loop reads CASSQPDRQLPENIQYF. CDR3 nucleotides: TGCGCCAGCAGTCAACCAGACAGGCAATTACCTGAAAACATTCAGTACTTC. The chain is built from TRBV23-1 and TRBJ2-4; a possible D gene is TRBD1 (6 bases). TRBV23-1 counts as an open reading frame of uncertain function. The CDR3 extends over 17 amino acids. V gave up 2 bases and J gave up 5 bases, with 19 bases separating them.

The chain recombines TRBV7-9 with TRBJ2-2; D gene ambiguous. Trimming removed 2 bases from V and 6 bases from J, with 7 bases in between. The CDR3 totals 13 residues. Germline lookup yields CDR1 SEHNR and CDR2 FQNEAQ (reference sequence). The DNA of the CDR3 is TGTGCCAGCAGCTTACAGTTCCCCGGGGAGCTGTTTTTT. This codes for CASSLQFPGELFF.

This sequence joins TRBV23-1 and TRBJ2-2; 7 bases fit TRBD1. TRBV23-1 is designated an ORF whose function remains uncertain. The junction had 8 bases not matched to a gene; V was cut back by 0 bases and J by 1 base. This CDR3 contains 18 residues. The CDR3 DNA follows: TGCGCCAGCAGTCAATCATATAGGGGACAGCTGAACACCGGGGAGCTGTTTTTT. Protein: CASSQSYRGQLNTGELFF.

The rearrangement uses TRBV25-1 and TRBJ1-1, with 8 bases that match TRBD1. J was trimmed by 1 base and V by 8 bases; bases with no gene match: 3. The CDR3 has 13 residues. The germline gives CDR1 MGHDK, CDR2 SYGVNS. CDR3 sequence reads: CASDRGPNTEAFF. The CDR3 DNA reads as TGTGCCAGCGACAGGGGTCCGAACACTGAAGCTTTCTTT.

The chain combines TRBV11-2 with TRBJ2-5, with no clear D. CDR1 and CDR2 (germline): SGHAT, FQNNGV. The V end was cut by 5 bases, the J end by 7 bases, with 11 bases between. The CDR3 sequence is 12 residues long. CDR3 in DNA: TGTGCCAGCAGCCCGAGGCTCGGGACCCAGTACTTC. Translating gives CASSPRLGTQYF.

The V gene is TRBV30, the J gene TRBJ1-2; 8 bases are a match to TRBD1. The V gene's germline CDR1 is GTSNPN and CDR2 SVGIG (reference sequence). With V trimmed by 4 bases and J by 8 bases, 18 bases remained unmatched. The CDR3 loop spans 16 amino acids. The CDR3 DNA reads as TGTGCCTGGAACGGGGCCGGACAGGGCCAAACTGGCGGCTACACCTTC. Translation: CAWNGAGQGQTGGYTF. Based on the CDR3 plus reference TRBV30 and TRBJ1-2, the full variable domain is SQTIHQWPATLVQPVGSPLSLECTVEGTSNPNLYWYRQAAGRGLQLLFYSVGIGQISSEVPQNLSASRPQDRQFILSSKKLLLSDSGFYLCAWNGAGQGQTGGYTFGSGTRLTVV.

The chain links TRBV5-1 to TRBJ1-5, with a weak D call TRBD1 (5 bases). The CDR3 runs 13 residues. Germline CDR1 SGHRS, CDR2 YFSETQ. Trimming left V 1 base short and J 6 bases short, with 8 bases between. This CDR3 reads CASSLNGAQPQHF. In DNA form, the CDR3 reads TGCGCCAGCAGCTTGAACGGGGCTCAGCCCCAGCATTTT.

The chain carries TRBV20-1 and TRBJ1-5; 11 bases are shared with TRBD1. The CDR3 has 15 residues. Germline CDR1 and CDR2: DFQATT and SNEGSKA (reference sequence). Trimming at V came to 3 bases and at J to 7 bases, leaving 8 bases not matched to a gene. The CDR3 bases are TGCAGTGCTAGCGGGGGACAGGGGGAGAGCCAGCCCCAGCATTTT. It is translated as CSASGGQGESQPQHF.

The CDR3 nucleotides are TGCAGTGCTCTGCCGGGACAGGGGGATTATGGCTACACCTTC. Its protein is CSALPGQGDYGYTF. The gene calls are TRBV20-1 and TRBJ1-2; TRBD1 aligns across 11 bases. CDR3 length equals 14 residues. The trim removed 5 bases at V and 5 bases at J, leaving 7 bases unmatched. Germline V gene lookup returns CDR1 DFQATT and CDR2 SNEGSKA (reference sequence).

The rearrangement joins TRBV14 to TRBJ2-5; TRBD2 matches at 7 bases. The germline CDR1 and CDR2 sequences are SGHDN and FVKESK. This CDR3 is 16 amino acids long. J gave up 4 bases and V 0 bases, and 8 bases lay outside the gene matches. CDR3 in DNA: TGTGCCAGCAGCCAAGATGCAGGACGGGAGGCAGAGACCCAGTACTTC. Translation: CASSQDAGREAETQYF.

Only one count was recorded for this clonotype. The gene calls are TRBV20-1 and TRBJ2-3, with D possibly being TRBD1 or TRBD2 (5 bases each). Germline CDR1 and CDR2: DFQATT and SNEGSKA (reference sequence). The CDR3 length is 13 residues. The germline V and J ends were trimmed by 5 bases and 2 bases, with 11 bases remaining between them. The CDR3 loop is CSAGPGPTDTQYF. The CDR3 nucleotides read TGCAGTGCTGGGCCGGGACCCACAGATACGCAGTATTTT.

The V call is TRBV20-1, the J call TRBJ2-7; D remains ambiguous. This CDR3 is 13 amino acids long. Trimming removed 4 bases at V and 0 bases at J, with 10 bases between. Germline V gene data show CDR1 as DFQATT and CDR2 as SNEGSKA (reference sequence). In DNA form, the CDR3 reads TGCAGTGCTAATAGCCCCGGCTCCTACGAGCAGTACGTC. Encoded protein: CSANSPGSYEQYV.

This clonotype occurred once. V usage is TRBV27 and J usage is TRBJ2-7; no definite D call. With 5 bases removed from V and 0 bases from J, the gap between germline ends came to 8 bases. The germline CDR1 and CDR2 sequences are MNHEY and SMNVEV (reference sequence). CDR3 length: 13 residues. CDR3 nucleotide sequence: TGTGCCAGCAGTCCACGGAGCTCCTACGAGCAGTACGTC. It specifies CASSPRSSYEQYV.

This sequence joins TRBV29-1 and TRBJ2-1; 8 nucleotides agree with TRBD2. From germline, CDR1 is SQVTM and CDR2 ANQGSEA. V dropped 7 bases and J dropped 9; count of bases not matched to a gene: 14. The CDR3 runs to 14 residues. The CDR3 loop is CSALPGLGGSEQFF. The CDR3 DNA reads TGCAGCGCTCTCCCGGGACTAGGGGGTTCTGAGCAGTTCTTC.

CDR3 amino acids: CSADGRGQRADTQYF. The CDR3, as DNA: TGCAGTGCTGACGGGAGGGGGCAGAGAGCAGATACGCAGTATTTT. This rearrangement joins TRBV20-1 to TRBJ2-3; tentatively, D is TRBD2 (8 bases). From germline, CDR1 is DFQATT and CDR2 SNEGSKA (reference sequence). This CDR3 comprises 15 residues. V gave up 5 bases and J gave up 4 bases, with 19 bases separating them.

The chain is built from TRBV28 and TRBJ1-5, with TRBD1 matching 9 bases. CDR1 MDHEN and CDR2 SYDVKM come from the germline V gene. The junction had 6 bases not matched to a gene; V was cut back by 3 bases and J by 6 bases. The CDR3 contains 15 residues. In nucleotides, the CDR3 is TGTGCCAGCAGTTTGGGACAGGGTGATGGTCAGCCCCAGCATTTT. Translation gives CASSLGQGDGQPQHF.

The gene calls are TRBV5-4 and TRBJ2-3, with D unresolved. The V gene's germline CDR1 is SGHNT and CDR2 YYREEE (reference sequence). The CDR3 runs to 14 residues. The V end lost 5 bases, the J end lost 3 bases, and 13 bases lay between the germline ends. The CDR3 loop reads CASSSQSATDTQYF. The CDR3 bases are TGTGCCAGCAGTTCTCAGTCAGCAACAGATACGCAGTATTTT.

This chain links TRBV6-2 or TRBV6-3 with TRBJ1-1; D perhaps matches TRBD1 (5 bases). CDR1 and CDR2 (germline): MNHEY, SVGEGT. The CDR3 sequence is 16 residues long. Trimming shortened V by 2 bases and J by 0 bases, and 13 bases separated the two germline ends. The CDR3 coding sequence is TGTGCCAGCAGTTACCCCCGACAGAAGATGAACACTGAAGCTTTCTTT. Translation: CASSYPRQKMNTEAFF.

The CDR3 spells CAWSVRGQYEQYV. In nucleotides, the CDR3 is TGTGCCTGGAGTGTGCGTGGGCAGTACGAGCAGTACGTC. The chain combines TRBV30 with TRBJ2-7; D remains unclear. The CDR3 runs to 13 residues. V was cut by 0 bases and J by 4 bases, with 10 bases left in between. CDR1 is GTSNPN, CDR2 SVGIG, per germline (reference sequence).

The J gene is TRBJ1-2, the V gene TRBV29-1; no definite D call. Germline CDR1 and CDR2: SQVTM and ANQGSEA. The CDR3 has 11 residues. V was trimmed by 2 bases and J by 3 bases, leaving 4 bases between them. CDR3: CSVENYYGYTF. CDR3 DNA sequence: TGCAGCGTTGAAAATTACTATGGCTACACCTTC.

The rearrangement uses TRBV4-3 and TRBJ2-2; D is unclear. V shed 0 bases and J shed 6 bases, with 14 bases lying between them. Looked up from germline, CDR1 is LGHNA and CDR2 is YSLEER. CDR3 length: 16 amino acids. CDR3 sequence: CASSQDFGQFPGELFF. For the CDR3, the DNA is TGCGCCAGCAGCCAAGACTTTGGGCAATTCCCCGGGGAGCTGTTTTTT.

The gene calls are TRBV2 and TRBJ1-2; no reliable D call. The CDR3 length is 12 residues. From germline, CDR1 is SNHLY and CDR2 FYNNEI. Trimming shortened V by 2 bases and J by 5 bases, and 6 bases separated the two germline ends. Here the CDR3 reads CASSELGYGYTF. CDR3 DNA sequence: TGTGCCAGCAGTGAACTGGGGTATGGCTACACCTTC.

The chain joins TRBV11-2 to TRBJ2-5; 9 positions agree with TRBD2. V was clipped by 0 bases and J by 5 bases; unmatched bases: 16. Germline V gives CDR1 SGHAT, CDR2 FQNNGV. The CDR3 is made up of 19 amino acids. The CDR3 region is CASSLDPTTRGRVAETQYF. The CDR3, as DNA: TGTGCCAGCAGCTTAGATCCCACTACGCGCGGGAGGGTTGCGGAGACCCAGTACTTC.

This chain links TRBV27 with TRBJ1-1; D unresolved. From germline, CDR1 is MNHEY and CDR2 SMNVEV (reference sequence). The CDR3 is made up of 13 amino acids. V was pared by 7 bases and J by 4 bases, with 13 bases between. The CDR3 nucleotides are TGTGCCAGCACCGGTATCGGGTCCACTGAAGCTTTCTTT. Its translation: CASTGIGSTEAFF.

The chain is built from TRBV5-4 and TRBJ2-3; D unresolved. V lost 9 bases and J 2 bases, leaving 13 bases between the germline ends. The CDR3 runs to 13 residues. CDR1 and CDR2 (germline): SGHNT, YYREEE (reference sequence). Written as DNA, the CDR3 is TGTGCCACCGGAACCAGTCTCACAGATACGCAGTATTTT. Its translation: CATGTSLTDTQYF.

The chain employs TRBV12-3 or TRBV12-4 and TRBJ1-2, with D unclear. The CDR3 runs 14 residues. V lost 6 bases to trimming and J lost 4 bases, with 15 bases between them. CDR3 residues: CASRPSGGAYGYTF. The DNA of the CDR3 is TGTGCCAGCAGGCCTTCAGGTGGCGCCTATGGCTACACCTTC.

The chain recombines TRBV6-1 with TRBJ1-2; D uncertain. CDR1 is MNHNS, CDR2 SASEGT, per germline. V shed 10 bases and J shed 2 bases, with 14 bases lying between them. The CDR3 consists of 13 residues. CDR3 nucleotide sequence: TGTGCCATCCGGGCGGGAGAGAACTATGGCTACACCTTC. Translating gives CAIRAGENYGYTF.

V usage is TRBV5-1 and J usage is TRBJ2-7, with D hard to call. V gave up 0 bases and J gave up 0 bases, with 10 bases separating them. Per the germline V gene, CDR1 is SGHRS and CDR2 is YFSETQ. The CDR3 loop spans 15 amino acids. CDR3 loop: CASSLGDRSSYEQYV. CDR3 DNA: TGCGCCAGCAGCTTGGGTGATAGGAGCTCCTACGAGCAGTACGTC.

This chain links TRBV9 with TRBJ2-1; 9 bases are a match to TRBD1. The CDR3 loop spans 15 amino acids. V lost 1 base to trimming and J lost 6 bases; unmatched junction nucleotides: 5. Germline V gene data show CDR1 as SGDLS and CDR2 as YYNGEE. Written as DNA, the CDR3 is TGTGCCAGCAGCGTACGGGACAGGGAGTCCAATGAGCAGTTCTTC. Residues: CASSVRDRESNEQFF.

The table lists this clonotype with a few counts. V usage is TRBV20-1 and J usage is TRBJ2-3; D call uncertain. Germline V CDR1 and CDR2: DFQATT, SNEGSKA (reference sequence). V was cut by 3 bases and J by 2 bases, with 3 bases left in between. The CDR3 has 11 residues. CDR3 nucleotide sequence: TGCAGTGCTAGGCCCACAGATACGCAGTATTTT. Amino acids: CSARPTDTQYF.

The chain couples TRBV5-1 to TRBJ1-2; 7 bases align to TRBD1. The CDR3 is made up of 12 amino acids. Germline values: CDR1 SGHRS, CDR2 YFSETQ. V shed 2 bases and J 8 bases; nucleotides not matched to a gene: 3. This CDR3 is CASSLQGQGYTF. The CDR3 bases are TGCGCCAGCAGCTTACAGGGACAGGGCTACACCTTC.